This T cell receptor beta chain comes out of a study of blood T cell repertoires in COVID-19. Study background: Samples representing acute and convalescent COVID-19 were sourced from the United States, Italy and Spain. T cells, B-cell-depleted T cells, or PBMCs provided the cDNA or gDNA that served as material.

Authors' methods: Estimates of nucleated cell counts were drawn from the amplification of reference gene primers. This table comes from immunoSEQ multiplex PCR, and its TCRdb copy is limited to in-frame clones, with some not included. V and J calls and clone size follow that table, whereas D and trimming were derived from the DNA. The data show around 200,000 clones, with around 90% seen just once and about 0.59% held by the top ten. Trimming removed 5 bases from V and 0 bases from J, with 8 bases in between. The V gene's germline CDR1 is SGHVS and CDR2 FQNEAQ. This CDR3 has 13 amino acids. Specimen: peripheral blood. This TCR was sampled from a man aged 45-65 years with acute or convalescent COVID-19. The V and J genes are TRBV7-8 and TRBJ2-7, with a weak D call TRBD2 (6 bases). DNA of the CDR3: TGTGCCAGCAGCCGGGGGAGCTCCTACGAGCAGTACGTC. Its translation: CASSRGSSYEQYV.